This is a list of T cell receptor beta chains from one sample in a study of Graves' ophthalmopathy and Graves' hyperthyroidism. Using its own MiXCR run on the multiplex PCR reads, TCRdb lists one record per CDR3 protein. The data contain about 410,000 distinct CDR3 sequences, around 20% of them singletons. The sample consisted of peripheral blood. Receptors originate from a woman in her late teens or twenties with Graves' ophthalmopathy. Both conserved end residues are part of each CDR3. Each record gives: J gene, D gene, V gene, clone size, CDR3 DNA, CDR3 protein. D genes are given only for firm matches. Clone size is shown for a subset of rows, as once, few, many or a class of expanded clone.

TRBJ2-2 NA TRBV6-1 NA TGTGCCAGCGAGGGCCCAATCGCCGGGGAGCTGTTTTTT CASEGPIAGELFF
TRBJ2-2 TRBD2 TRBV28 many TGTGCCAGCAGTCCGGGACTAGCTGTGAAGCTTAGCACCGGGGAGCTGTTTTTT CASSPGLAVKLSTGELFF
TRBJ1-1 NA TRBV11-2 many TGTGCCAGCAGCTTAGCTCGATTGGCTGAAGCTTTCTTT CASSLARLAEAFF
TRBJ2-7 NA TRBV4-3 NA TGCGCCAGCAGCCAGGCCTCGAGGGAAGTGGGCTCCTACGAGCAGTACTTC CASSQASREVGSYEQYF
TRBJ1-2 NA TRBV28 few TGTGCCAGCCGCCACCTCGTGGGGCAGGGTTCTAACTATGGCTACACCTTC CASRHLVGQGSNYGYTF
TRBJ1-1 NA TRBV6-1 many TGTGCCAGCCTGAAATCCAGGAGTAGCACTGAAGCTTTCTTT CASLKSRSSTEAFF
TRBJ1-1 NA TRBV12-3/TRBV12-4 many TGTGCCAGCAGTGACTTCAGAGATACTGAAGCTTTCTTT CASSDFRDTEAFF
TRBJ1-2 NA TRBV5-5 many TGTGCCAGCAGCGCACAGCCCCTTAACTATGGCTACACCTTC CASSAQPLNYGYTF
TRBJ2-5 NA TRBV7-2 few TGTGCCAGCAGCCCGGAGGAAGGGTTACAAGAGACCCAGTACTTC CASSPEEGLQETQYF
TRBJ1-1 NA TRBV6-4 many TGTGCCAGCAGTGACCGAAGGCCAGGGGAGAATGGGAACACTGAAGCTTTCTTT CASSDRRPGENGNTEAFF
TRBJ1-5 NA TRBV7-2 many TGTGCCAGCAGCTTAGTCGCAGGGGCGGTCAATCAGCCCCAGCATTTT CASSLVAGAVNQPQHF
TRBJ2-5 TRBD1 TRBV24-1 many TGTGCCACCAGTGATTCGACAGGGGAGAGGGAAGAGACCCAGTACTTC CATSDSTGEREETQYF
TRBJ1-5 NA TRBV6-1 many TGTGCCAGCAGCCCTACTTTTAGATCCAATCAGCCCCAGCATTTT CASSPTFRSNQPQHF
TRBJ1-1 TRBD1 TRBV6-1 NA TGTGCCAGCAGTACGAACAGGGGTAGGGGGATAAACACTGAAGCTTTCTTT CASSTNRGRGINTEAFF
TRBJ2-4 NA TRBV9 many TGTGCCAGCAGCGCCCACGAGGCCATTCAGTACTTC CASSAHEAIQYF
TRBJ1-5 NA TRBV24-1 many TGTGCCACCAGTATTTCAGGGAGCAATCAGCCCCAGCATTTT CATSISGSNQPQHF
TRBJ1-2 TRBD1 TRBV7-8 many TGTGCCAGCAGCTCGGGGGACAGGGCTAAAGGTTTC CASSSGDRAKGF
TRBJ2-5 TRBD2 TRBV28 many TGTGCCAGCAGTTTATTCCTAGCGGGGCGCCAAGAGACCCAGTACTTC CASSLFLAGRQETQYF
TRBJ1-5 NA TRBV15 many TGTGCCACCAGCAGAGATCGGGTTAGCAATCAGCCCCAGCATTTT CATSRDRVSNQPQHF
TRBJ1-2 TRBD1 TRBV12-3/TRBV12-4 many TGTGCCAGCAGTTACAGGGGGACTAACTATGGCTACACCTTC CASSYRGTNYGYTF
TRBJ1-6 NA TRBV4-3 many TGCGCCAGCAGCCAAAAGTGGAGGGGTAATTCACCCCTCCACTTT CASSQKWRGNSPLHF
TRBJ2-5 TRBD2 TRBV25-1 many TGTGCCAGCAGTGGTTCTAGCGGGAGGAGTAGGGAGACCCAGTACTTC CASSGSSGRSRETQYF
TRBJ2-5 NA TRBV5-1 many TGCGCCAGCATGGTAACGGACCAAGAGACCCAGTACTTC CASMVTDQETQYF
TRBJ1-2 NA TRBV12-3/TRBV12-4 many TGTGCCAGCAGTTTCGGGATCTACTATGGCTACACCTTC CASSFGIYYGYTF
TRBJ1-5 NA TRBV7-2 many TGTGCCAGCAGCTTCCGCAGTAGCGGTAATCAGCCCCAGCATTTT CASSFRSSGNQPQHF
TRBJ2-7 NA TRBV7-3 many TGTGCCAGCAGCATAGGTCCGGGTAACGAGCAGTACTTC CASSIGPGNEQYF
TRBJ2-7 NA TRBV13 many TGTGCCAGCAGCTTAAGGGCCCTCTCCTACGAGCAGTACTTC CASSLRALSYEQYF
TRBJ1-2 NA TRBV6-1 many TGTGCCAGCAGAGTGGAGACGCATGCTAACTATGGCTACACCTTC CASRVETHANYGYTF
TRBJ2-4 TRBD2 TRBV7-3 many TGTGCCAGCAGCCTCATGTCGGGGGGAGAGGACATTCAGTACTTC CASSLMSGGEDIQYF
TRBJ2-7 NA TRBV20-1 many TGCAGCGGGTCCGGGACCCCCTACGAGCAGTACTTC CSGSGTPYEQYF
TRBJ1-1 NA TRBV19 many TGTGCCAGTAGTATTGAGGGGCTCGACACTGAAGCTTTCTTT CASSIEGLDTEAFF
TRBJ2-2 TRBD1 TRBV7-3 many TGTGCCAGCAGCTCCGACAGGGTTTGGGGGGAGCTGTTTTTT CASSSDRVWGELFF
TRBJ1-2 NA TRBV25-1 NA TGTGCCAGCAGCGAAGGAAGAGGGGGCTACACCTTC CASSEGRGGYTF
TRBJ1-1 NA TRBV30 NA TGTGCCTGGACCGGGCAGCCCTACACTGAAGCTTTCTTT CAWTGQPYTEAFF
TRBJ2-7 NA TRBV24-1 many TGTGCCACCAGTGATACCACAGGGAAAGAGCAGTACTTC CATSDTTGKEQYF
TRBJ1-1 TRBD1 TRBV27 NA TGTGCCAGCAGACCTTGGACAGGGAACGAAGCTTTCTTT CASRPWTGNEAFF
TRBJ2-5 TRBD2 TRBV11-2 many TGTGCCAGCAGCTTAGTGAGGGGACTAGCGGGGCAAGAGACCCAGTACTTC CASSLVRGLAGQETQYF